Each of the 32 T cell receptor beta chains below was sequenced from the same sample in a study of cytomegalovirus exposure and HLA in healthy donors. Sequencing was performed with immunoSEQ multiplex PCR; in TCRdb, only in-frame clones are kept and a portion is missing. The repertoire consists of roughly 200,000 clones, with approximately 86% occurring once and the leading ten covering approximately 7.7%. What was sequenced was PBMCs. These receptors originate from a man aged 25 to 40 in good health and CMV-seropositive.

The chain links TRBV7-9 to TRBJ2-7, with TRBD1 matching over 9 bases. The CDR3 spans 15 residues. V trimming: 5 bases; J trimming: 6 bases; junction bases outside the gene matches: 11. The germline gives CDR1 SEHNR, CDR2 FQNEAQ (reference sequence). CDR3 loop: CASSLVTGGYAEQYF. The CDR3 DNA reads TGTGCCAGCAGCCTCGTGACAGGGGGATATGCCGAGCAGTACTTC.

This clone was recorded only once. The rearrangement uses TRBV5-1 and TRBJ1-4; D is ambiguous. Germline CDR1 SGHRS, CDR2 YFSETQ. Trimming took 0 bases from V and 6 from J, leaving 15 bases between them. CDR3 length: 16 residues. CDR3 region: CASSLAFISADEKLFF. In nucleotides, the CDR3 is TGCGCCAGCAGCTTGGCCTTTATTTCGGCGGATGAAAAACTGTTTTTT.

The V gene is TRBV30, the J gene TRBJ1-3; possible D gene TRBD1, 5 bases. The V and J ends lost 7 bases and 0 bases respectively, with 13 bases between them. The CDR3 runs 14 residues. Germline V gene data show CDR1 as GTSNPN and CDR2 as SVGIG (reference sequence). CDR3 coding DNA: TGTGCCTCGACCAGGGACCCCTCTGGAAACACCATATATTTT. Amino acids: CASTRDPSGNTIYF.

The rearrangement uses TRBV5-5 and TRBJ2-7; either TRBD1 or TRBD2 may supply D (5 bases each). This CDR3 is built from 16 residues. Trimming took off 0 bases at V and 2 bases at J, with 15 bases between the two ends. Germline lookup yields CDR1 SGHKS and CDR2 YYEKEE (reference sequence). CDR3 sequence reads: CASSLVAGTVTYEQYF. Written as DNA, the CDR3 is TGTGCCAGCAGCTTGGTAGCCGGGACGGTAACCTACGAGCAGTACTTC. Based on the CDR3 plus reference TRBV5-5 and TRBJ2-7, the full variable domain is DAGVTQSPTHLIKTRGQQVTLRCSPISGHKSVSWYQQVLGQGPQFIFQYYEKEERGRGNFPDRFSARQFPNYSSELNVNALLLGDSALYLCASSLVAGTVTYEQYFGPGTRLTVT.

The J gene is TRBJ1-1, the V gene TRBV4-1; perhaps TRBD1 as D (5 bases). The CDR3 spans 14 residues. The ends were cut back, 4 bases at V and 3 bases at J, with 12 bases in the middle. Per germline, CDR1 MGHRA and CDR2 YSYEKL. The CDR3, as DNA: TGCGCCAGCAGCCCCTGGTGGGGGTACACTGAAGCTTTCTTT. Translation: CASSPWWGYTEAFF.

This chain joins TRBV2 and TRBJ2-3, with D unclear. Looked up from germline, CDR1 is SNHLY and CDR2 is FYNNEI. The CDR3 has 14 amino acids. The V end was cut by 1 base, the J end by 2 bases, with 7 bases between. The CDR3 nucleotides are TGTGCCAGCAGTGAAGTGGTCTTCACAGATACGCAGTATTTT. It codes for CASSEVVFTDTQYF.

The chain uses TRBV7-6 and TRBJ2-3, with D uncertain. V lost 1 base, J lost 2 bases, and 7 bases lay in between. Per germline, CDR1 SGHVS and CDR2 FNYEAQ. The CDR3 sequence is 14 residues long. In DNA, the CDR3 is TGTGCCAGCAGCTTAGGCGGAAACACAGATACGCAGTATTTT. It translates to CASSLGGNTDTQYF.

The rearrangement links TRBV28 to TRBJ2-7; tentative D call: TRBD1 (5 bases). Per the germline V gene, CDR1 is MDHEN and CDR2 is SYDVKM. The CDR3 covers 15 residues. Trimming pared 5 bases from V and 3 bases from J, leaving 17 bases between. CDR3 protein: CASSVTDRARYEQYF. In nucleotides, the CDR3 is TGTGCCAGCAGTGTGACCGACAGAGCCCGCTACGAGCAGTACTTC.

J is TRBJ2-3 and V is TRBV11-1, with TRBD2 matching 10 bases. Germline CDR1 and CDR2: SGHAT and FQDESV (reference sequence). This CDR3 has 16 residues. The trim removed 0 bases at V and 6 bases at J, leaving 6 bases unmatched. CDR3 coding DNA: TGTGCCAGCAGCTTAGCCCCTCTAGCGGGAGCGGATACGCAGTATTTT. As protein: CASSLAPLAGADTQYF.

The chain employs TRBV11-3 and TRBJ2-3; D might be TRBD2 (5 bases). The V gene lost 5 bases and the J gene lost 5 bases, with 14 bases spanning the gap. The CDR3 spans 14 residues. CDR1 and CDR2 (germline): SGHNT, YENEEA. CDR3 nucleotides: TGTGCCAGCAGCCTAGCAGAATTGGTAGATACGCAGTATTTT. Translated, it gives CASSLAELVDTQYF.

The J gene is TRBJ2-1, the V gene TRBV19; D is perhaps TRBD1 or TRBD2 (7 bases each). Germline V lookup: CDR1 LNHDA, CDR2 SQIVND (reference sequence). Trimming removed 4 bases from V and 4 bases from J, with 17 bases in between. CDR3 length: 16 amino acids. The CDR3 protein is CASSTPSGGGYNEQFF. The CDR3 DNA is TGTGCCAGTAGTACCCCCTCAGGGGGAGGGTACAATGAGCAGTTCTTC.

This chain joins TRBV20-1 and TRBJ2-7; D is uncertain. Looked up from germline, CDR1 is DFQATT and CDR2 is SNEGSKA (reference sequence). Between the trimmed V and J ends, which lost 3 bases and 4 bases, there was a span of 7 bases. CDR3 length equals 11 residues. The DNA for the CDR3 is TGCAGTGCTAGCAGCATTTACGAGCAGTACTTC. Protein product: CSASSIYEQYF.

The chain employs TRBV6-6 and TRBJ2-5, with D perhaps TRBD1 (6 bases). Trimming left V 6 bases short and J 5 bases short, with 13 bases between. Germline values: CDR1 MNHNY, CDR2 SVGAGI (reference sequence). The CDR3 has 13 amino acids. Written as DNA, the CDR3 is TGTGCCAGCAGCCAGGGGATAGGGGAGACCCAGTACTTC. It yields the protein CASSQGIGETQYF.

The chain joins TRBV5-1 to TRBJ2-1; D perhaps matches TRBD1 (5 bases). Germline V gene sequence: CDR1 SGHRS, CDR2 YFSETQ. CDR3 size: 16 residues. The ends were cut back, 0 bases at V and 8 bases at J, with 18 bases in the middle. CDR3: CASSLVSPRAVDEQFF. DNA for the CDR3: TGCGCCAGCAGCTTGGTATCCCCCAGGGCTGTGGATGAGCAGTTCTTC.

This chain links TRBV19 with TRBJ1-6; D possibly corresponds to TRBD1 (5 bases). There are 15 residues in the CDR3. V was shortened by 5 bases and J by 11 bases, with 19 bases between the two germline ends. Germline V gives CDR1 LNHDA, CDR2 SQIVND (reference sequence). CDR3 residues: CASSSRVSEWTPLHF. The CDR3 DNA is TGTGCCAGTAGTTCCAGGGTTTCAGAGTGGACACCCCTCCACTTT.

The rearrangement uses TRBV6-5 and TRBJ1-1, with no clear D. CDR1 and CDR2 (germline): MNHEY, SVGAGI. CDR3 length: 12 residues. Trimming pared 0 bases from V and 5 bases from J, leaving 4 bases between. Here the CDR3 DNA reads TGTGCCAGCAGTTACTCCAAGACTGAAGCTTTCTTT. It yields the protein CASSYSKTEAFF.

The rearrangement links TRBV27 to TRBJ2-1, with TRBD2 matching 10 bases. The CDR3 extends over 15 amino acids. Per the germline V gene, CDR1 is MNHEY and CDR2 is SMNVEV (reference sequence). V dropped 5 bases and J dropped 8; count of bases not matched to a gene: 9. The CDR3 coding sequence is TGTGCCAGCAGTCGGACTAGCGGAGGCTTCTATGAGCAGTTCTTC. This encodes CASSRTSGGFYEQFF.

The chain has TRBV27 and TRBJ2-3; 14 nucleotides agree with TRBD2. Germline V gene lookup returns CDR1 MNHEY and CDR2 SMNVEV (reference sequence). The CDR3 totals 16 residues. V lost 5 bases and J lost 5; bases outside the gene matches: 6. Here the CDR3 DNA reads TGTGCCAGCAGTCTGACTAGCGGGGGGGTGAAAGATACGCAGTATTTT. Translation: CASSLTSGGVKDTQYF.

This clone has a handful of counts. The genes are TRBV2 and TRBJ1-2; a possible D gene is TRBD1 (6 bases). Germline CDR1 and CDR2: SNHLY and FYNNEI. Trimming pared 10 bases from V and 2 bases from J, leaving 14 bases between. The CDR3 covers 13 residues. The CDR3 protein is CAIVGHPNYGYTF. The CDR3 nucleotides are TGTGCCATCGTGGGACACCCGAACTATGGCTACACCTTC. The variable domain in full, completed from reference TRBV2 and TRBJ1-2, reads EPEVTQTPSHQVTQMGQEVILRCVPISNHLYFYWYRQILGQKVEFLVSFYNNEISEKSEIFDDQFSVERPDGSNFTLKIRSTKLEDSAMYFCAIVGHPNYGYTFGSGTRLTVV.

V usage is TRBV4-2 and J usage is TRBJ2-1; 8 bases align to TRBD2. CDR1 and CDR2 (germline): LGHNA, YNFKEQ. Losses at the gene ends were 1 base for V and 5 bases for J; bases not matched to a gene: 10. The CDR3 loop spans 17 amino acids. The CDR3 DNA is TGTGCCAGCAGCCAAGTTGAGCGGGGGCTGAGGGACAATGAGCAGTTCTTC. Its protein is CASSQVERGLRDNEQFF.

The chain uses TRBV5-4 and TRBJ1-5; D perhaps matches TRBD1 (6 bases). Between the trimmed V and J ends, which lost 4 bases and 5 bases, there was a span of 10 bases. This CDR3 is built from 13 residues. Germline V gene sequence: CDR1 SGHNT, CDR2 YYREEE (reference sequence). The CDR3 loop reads CASSLNRDQPQHF. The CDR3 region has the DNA TGTGCCAGCAGCCTAAACAGGGATCAGCCCCAGCATTTT.

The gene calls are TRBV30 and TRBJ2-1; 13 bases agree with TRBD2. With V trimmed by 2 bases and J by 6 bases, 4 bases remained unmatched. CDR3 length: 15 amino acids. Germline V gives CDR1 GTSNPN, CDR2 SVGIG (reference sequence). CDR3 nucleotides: TGTGCCTGGAGTTCGACTAGCGGGGGGACCAATGAGCAGTTCTTC. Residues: CAWSSTSGGTNEQFF. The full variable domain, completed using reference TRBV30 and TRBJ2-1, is SQTIHQWPATLVQPVGSPLSLECTVEGTSNPNLYWYRQAAGRGLQLLFYSVGIGQISSEVPQNLSASRPQDRQFILSSKKLLLSDSGFYLCAWSSTSGGTNEQFFGPGTRLTVL.

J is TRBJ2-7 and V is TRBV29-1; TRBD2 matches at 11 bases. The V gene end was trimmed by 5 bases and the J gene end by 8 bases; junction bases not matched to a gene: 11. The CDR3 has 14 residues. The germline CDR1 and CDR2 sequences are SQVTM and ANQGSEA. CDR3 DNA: TGCAGCGTTCATGAAGGGACTAGCGGACTAAAGCAGTACTTC. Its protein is CSVHEGTSGLKQYF.

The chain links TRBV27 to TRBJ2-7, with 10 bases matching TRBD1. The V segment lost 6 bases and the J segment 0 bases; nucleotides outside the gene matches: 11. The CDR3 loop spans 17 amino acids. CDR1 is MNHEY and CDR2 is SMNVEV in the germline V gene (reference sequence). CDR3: CASRGVQRDRGSYEQYF. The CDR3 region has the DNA TGTGCCAGCAGGGGGGTGCAACGGGACAGGGGCTCCTACGAGCAGTACTTC.

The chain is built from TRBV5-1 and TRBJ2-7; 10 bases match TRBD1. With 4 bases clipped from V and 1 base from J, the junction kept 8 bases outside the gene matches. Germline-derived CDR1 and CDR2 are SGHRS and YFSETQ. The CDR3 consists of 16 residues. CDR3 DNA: TGCGCCAGCAGCCCCAGACAGGGGGCCGGATCCTACGAGCAGTACTTC. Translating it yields CASSPRQGAGSYEQYF.

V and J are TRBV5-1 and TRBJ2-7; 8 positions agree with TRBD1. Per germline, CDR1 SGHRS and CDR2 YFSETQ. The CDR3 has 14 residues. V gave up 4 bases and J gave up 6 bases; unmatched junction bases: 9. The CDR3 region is CASSRSTGGGEQYF. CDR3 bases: TGCGCCAGCAGCCGTTCCACAGGGGGAGGCGAGCAGTACTTC.

In nucleotides, the CDR3 is TGTGCCAGCAGTTACGAGGGGGTCGGGCAGCCCCAGCATTTT. Amino acid sequence: CASSYEGVGQPQHF. V usage is TRBV6-5 and J usage is TRBJ1-5, with TRBD1 as a possible D gene (6 bases). The V end was cut by 2 bases, the J end by 7 bases, with 12 bases between. The germline V gene encodes CDR1 MNHEY and CDR2 SVGAGI. CDR3 length: 14 residues.

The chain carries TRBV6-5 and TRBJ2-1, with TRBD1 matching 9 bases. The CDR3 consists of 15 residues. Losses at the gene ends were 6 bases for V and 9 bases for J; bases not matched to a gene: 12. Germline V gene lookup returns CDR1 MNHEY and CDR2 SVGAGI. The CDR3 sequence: CASSSDRGRRGEQFF. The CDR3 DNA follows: TGTGCCAGCAGCTCCGACAGGGGGAGGCGAGGTGAGCAGTTCTTC.

As DNA, the CDR3 is TGTGCCAGCAGCCCGCCGACCGTAAAGGGATACGAGCAGTACTTC. Translation gives CASSPPTVKGYEQYF. This chain links TRBV11-3 with TRBJ2-7; D is unclear. There are 15 residues in the CDR3. Germline V gene data show CDR1 as SGHNT and CDR2 as YENEEA. V was trimmed by 5 bases and J by 4 bases, leaving 18 bases between them.

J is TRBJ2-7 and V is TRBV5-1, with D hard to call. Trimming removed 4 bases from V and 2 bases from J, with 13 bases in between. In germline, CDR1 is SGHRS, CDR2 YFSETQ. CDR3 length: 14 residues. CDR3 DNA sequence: TGCGCCAGCAGCACGGATCAACCACCCTACGAGCAGTACTTC. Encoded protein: CASSTDQPPYEQYF.

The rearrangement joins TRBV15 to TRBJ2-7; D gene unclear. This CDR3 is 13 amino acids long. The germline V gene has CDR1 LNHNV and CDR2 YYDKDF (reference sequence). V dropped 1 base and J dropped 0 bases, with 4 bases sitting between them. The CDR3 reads CATSRGTSYEQYF. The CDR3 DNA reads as TGTGCCACCAGCAGAGGGACCTCCTACGAGCAGTACTTC.

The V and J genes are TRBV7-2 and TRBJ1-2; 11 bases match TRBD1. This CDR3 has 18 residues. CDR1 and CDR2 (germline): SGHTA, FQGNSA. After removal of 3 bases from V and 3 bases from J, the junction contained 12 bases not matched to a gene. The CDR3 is CASSLPFTMGQGDYGYTF. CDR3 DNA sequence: TGTGCCAGCAGCTTGCCCTTTACTATGGGACAGGGGGACTATGGCTACACCTTC.